Below are 3 T cell receptor beta chains sequenced from a single sample in a study of blood T cell repertoires in COVID-19. Measured with immunoSEQ multiplex PCR; TCRdb has only the in-frame clones, and not every one. The sample consists of around 440,000 clones, approximately 90% of them appearing once. The sample comprised peripheral blood. These receptors were taken from a woman aged 45-65 years with COVID-19, enrolled during active disease.

This clone was seen just once. This chain links TRBV5-4 with TRBJ2-2; TRBD1 is a possible D gene (6 bases). The CDR3 consists of 16 residues. Germline V lookup: CDR1 SGHNT, CDR2 YYREEE (reference sequence). With 1 base removed from V and 6 bases from J, the gap between germline ends came to 16 bases. The CDR3, as DNA: TGTGCCAGCAGCTTGCCAGGGGCCGGGTGGGCCGGGGAGCTGTTTTTT. This sequence encodes CASSLPGAGWAGELFF. Together with reference TRBV5-4 and TRBJ2-2, the CDR3 gives the full variable domain: ETGVTQSPTHLIKTRGQQVTLRCSSQSGHNTVSWYQQALGQGPQFIFQYYREEENGRGNFPPRFSGLQFPNYSSELNVNALELDDSALYLCASSLPGAGWAGELFFGEGSRLTVL.

This chain joins TRBV7-9 and TRBJ1-2; tentative D call: TRBD1 (6 bases). CDR3 length: 15 amino acids. V lost 1 base and J 0 bases, leaving 9 bases between the germline ends. Germline V gene lookup returns CDR1 SEHNR and CDR2 FQNEAQ (reference sequence). CDR3 DNA: TGTGCCAGCAGCTTAGGAACAGGGTCTAACTATGGCTACACCTTC. As protein: CASSLGTGSNYGYTF.

This chain connects TRBV30 to TRBJ1-2; a possible D gene is TRBD1 (5 bases). The CDR3 spans 12 residues. Trimming removed 5 bases from V and 4 bases from J, with 11 bases in between. Germline CDR1 GTSNPN, CDR2 SVGIG (reference sequence). CDR3 in amino acids: CAWGQGGYGYTF. Here the CDR3 DNA reads TGTGCCTGGGGGCAGGGTGGCTATGGCTACACCTTC.